The 16 T cell receptor beta chains given below trace back to one sample, sequenced in a study of blood T cell repertoires in COVID-19. Assay: immunoSEQ multiplex PCR; the TCRdb copy retains only in-frame clones and omits some. Of about 100,000 clones in the sample, 90% to 95% are singletons; the top ten hold around 1.3%. The sample comprised peripheral blood. The receptors shown here come from a woman aged 25 to 39 with acute or convalescent COVID-19.

This rearrangement joins TRBV7-9 to TRBJ1-1, with D perhaps TRBD1 (5 bases). The V gene lost 1 base and the J gene lost 4 bases, with 7 bases spanning the gap. Germline-derived CDR1 and CDR2 are SEHNR and FQNEAQ (reference sequence). The length of the CDR3 is 13 residues. CDR3 sequence (DNA): TGTGCCAGCAGCTTAGGACAGTTCACTGAAGCTTTCTTT. It translates to CASSLGQFTEAFF.

The chain carries TRBV4-1 and TRBJ2-1; TRBD1 is a possible D gene (6 bases). Trimming stripped 8 bases from V and 7 bases from J, with 15 bases between. This CDR3 region has 13 residues. Germline V gene lookup returns CDR1 MGHRA and CDR2 YSYEKL. CDR3 nucleotide sequence: TGCGCCAGCTCTGGGCCGAGGGGGAATGAGCAGTTCTTC. It is translated as CASSGPRGNEQFF.

CDR3 residues: CASSQDLGVFEAFF. The CDR3 DNA follows: TGCGCCAGCAGCCAAGATTTAGGGGTTTTTGAAGCTTTCTTT. The V call is TRBV4-1, the J call TRBJ1-1; tentative D call: TRBD1 (5 bases). The CDR3 spans 14 residues. V lost 0 bases, J lost 7 bases, and 12 bases lay in between. Germline CDR1 MGHRA, CDR2 YSYEKL.

The rearrangement joins TRBV7-9 to TRBJ2-2; TRBD2 aligns across 11 bases. CDR3 length: 17 amino acids. Per the germline V gene, CDR1 is SEHNR and CDR2 is FQNEAQ (reference sequence). J lost 5 bases, V lost 2 bases, and 7 bases had no gene match. CDR3 in DNA: TGTGCCAGCAGCTTAAACGGTAGCGGGGGGGAGACCGGGGAGCTGTTTTTT. Its translation is CASSLNGSGGETGELFF. Together with reference TRBV7-9 and TRBJ2-2, the CDR3 gives the full variable domain: DTGVSQNPRHKITKRGQNVTFRCDPISEHNRLYWYRQTLGQGPEFLTYFQNEAQLEKSRLLSDRFSAERPKGSFSTLEIQRTEQGDSAMYLCASSLNGSGGETGELFFGEGSRLTVL.

In nucleotides, the CDR3 is TGTGCCAGCAGCTTAGGGACAGGGGAGAATTACGAGCAGTACTTC. Translation gives CASSLGTGENYEQYF. The chain combines TRBV7-2 with TRBJ2-7; 9 nucleotides agree with TRBD1. V lost 1 base and J lost 4; bases outside the gene matches: 5. This CDR3 comprises 15 residues. The germline CDR1 and CDR2 sequences are SGHTA and FQGNSA. Supplemented by reference TRBV7-2 and TRBJ2-7, the full variable domain reads GAGVSQSPSNKVTEKGKDVELRCDPISGHTALYWYRQSLGQGLEFLIYFQGNSAPDKSGLPSDRFSAERTGGSVSTLTIQRTQQEDSAVYLCASSLGTGENYEQYFGPGTRLTVT.

V usage is TRBV6-6 and J usage is TRBJ1-2, with 11 nucleotides matching TRBD1. Germline CDR1 and CDR2: MNHNY and SVGAGI (reference sequence). Trimming at V came to 5 bases and at J to 4 bases, leaving 6 bases not matched to a gene. The CDR3 extends over 15 amino acids. The CDR3 region is CASSPRDRGSYGYTF. In nucleotides, the CDR3 is TGTGCCAGCAGTCCCCGGGACAGGGGGAGCTATGGCTACACCTTC.

This chain joins TRBV2 and TRBJ1-6, with 8 bases matching TRBD1. This CDR3 contains 15 residues. Per the germline V gene, CDR1 is SNHLY and CDR2 is FYNNEI. V shed 6 bases, J shed 4 bases, and the junction held 5 bases outside the gene matches. The CDR3 loop is CASRPDRGYNSPLHF. Here the CDR3 DNA reads TGTGCCAGCAGACCCGACAGGGGATATAATTCACCCCTCCACTTT.

The genes are TRBV6-1 and TRBJ1-2; possibly TRBD1 for D (5 bases). Trimming stripped 3 bases from V and 4 bases from J, with 15 bases between. CDR3 size: 15 residues. Germline values: CDR1 MNHNS, CDR2 SASEGT. The CDR3 bases are TGTGCCAGCAGTGAGACAGCCTCCTCTTTCTATGGCTACACCTTC. Translated, it gives CASSETASSFYGYTF.

The J gene is TRBJ2-3, the V gene TRBV9, with TRBD1 identical over 8 bases. The V segment lost 3 bases and the J segment 9 bases; nucleotides outside the gene matches: 9. The V gene's germline CDR1 is SGDLS and CDR2 YYNGEE. The CDR3 runs 14 residues. CDR3 protein: CASSATGAQSTQYF. CDR3 DNA sequence: TGTGCCAGCAGCGCGACAGGGGCTCAAAGCACGCAGTATTTT.

The chain is built from TRBV11-2 and TRBJ2-7, with D uncertain. V was clipped by 3 bases and J by 6 bases, with 21 bases between them. The germline V gene encodes CDR1 SGHAT and CDR2 FQNNGV. This CDR3 is built from 16 residues. Here the CDR3 DNA reads TGTGCCAGCAGCTTCTTATTTGCAGTACCTTCTAGCGAGCAGTACTTC. This sequence encodes CASSFLFAVPSSEQYF. The full variable domain, completed using reference TRBV11-2 and TRBJ2-7, is EAGVAQSPRYKIIEKRQSVAFWCNPISGHATLYWYQQILGQGPKLLIQFQNNGVVDDSQLPKDRFSAERLKGVDSTLKIQPAKLEDSAVYLCASSFLFAVPSSEQYFGPGTRLTVT.

The chain has TRBV9 and TRBJ1-1; 10 bases match TRBD1. The CDR3 consists of 15 residues. Unmatched junction bases numbered 4, after V lost 2 bases and J lost 3 bases. Germline V gene sequence: CDR1 SGDLS, CDR2 YYNGEE. CDR3 DNA: TGTGCCAGCAGCGTGACCGGGACAGGGGACACTGAAGCTTTCTTT. This codes for CASSVTGTGDTEAFF.

This chain joins TRBV28 and TRBJ2-1, with TRBD1 matching 9 bases. The CDR3 consists of 13 residues. The junction had 3 bases not matched to a gene; V was cut back by 6 bases and J by 6 bases. CDR1 MDHEN and CDR2 SYDVKM come from the germline V gene. CDR3 in amino acids: CASRGQGINEQFF. The CDR3 DNA sequence: TGTGCCAGCAGAGGACAGGGGATCAATGAGCAGTTCTTC.

This chain links TRBV6-5 with TRBJ1-5, with D tentatively TRBD1 (6 bases). Germline V gene sequence: CDR1 MNHEY, CDR2 SVGAGI. The V and J ends lost 10 bases and 4 bases respectively, with 14 bases between them. The CDR3 has 13 amino acids. For the CDR3, the DNA is TGTGCCACCCAGGACAGTTTAAATCAGCCCCAGCATTTT. Translation gives CATQDSLNQPQHF.

This clone has a single count. The chain links TRBV9 to TRBJ1-4, with 8 positions matching TRBD1. The germline gives CDR1 SGDLS, CDR2 YYNGEE. Trimming removed 1 base from V and 8 bases from J; junction bases left unmatched: 7. This CDR3 comprises 15 residues. The CDR3 is CASSVSRQGREKLFF. CDR3 bases: TGTGCCAGCAGCGTATCGAGACAGGGGAGGGAAAAACTGTTTTTT. Full variable domain (outside the CDR3, taken from reference TRBV9 and TRBJ1-4): DSGVTQTPKHLITATGQRVTLRCSPRSGDLSVYWYQQSLDQGLQFLIQYYNGEERAKGNILERFSAQQFPDLHSELNLSSLELGDSALYFCASSVSRQGREKLFFGSGTQLSVL.

The rearrangement links TRBV11-2 to TRBJ2-4, with 10 bases that match TRBD2. This CDR3 is 14 amino acids long. Unmatched junction bases numbered 4, after V lost 5 bases and J lost 6 bases. The germline CDR1 and CDR2 sequences are SGHAT and FQNNGV. CDR3 DNA: TGTGCCAGCAGCGTAGCGGGGGGCCTAAACATTCAGTACTTC. Translating it yields CASSVAGGLNIQYF.

The genes are TRBV7-7 and TRBJ2-1, with a weak D call TRBD1 (6 bases). Trimming cost V 6 bases and J 5 bases, with 17 bases left between them. This CDR3 has 15 amino acids. Per the germline V gene, CDR1 is SSHAT and CDR2 is FNYEAQ (reference sequence). The CDR3 is CASSLHPTGNNEQFF. CDR3 nucleotide sequence: TGTGCCAGCAGTCTTCATCCGACAGGAAACAATGAGCAGTTCTTC.